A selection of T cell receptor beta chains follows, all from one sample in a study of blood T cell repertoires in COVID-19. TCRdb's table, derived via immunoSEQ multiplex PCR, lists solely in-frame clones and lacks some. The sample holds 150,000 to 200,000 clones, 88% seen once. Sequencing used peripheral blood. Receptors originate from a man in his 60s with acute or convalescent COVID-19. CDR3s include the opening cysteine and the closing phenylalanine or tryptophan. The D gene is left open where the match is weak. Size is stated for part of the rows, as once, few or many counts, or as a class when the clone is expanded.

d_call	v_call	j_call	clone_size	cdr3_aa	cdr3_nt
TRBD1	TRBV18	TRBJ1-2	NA	CASSPRTGTDYGYTF	TGTGCCAGCTCACCGCGGACAGGGACGGACTATGGCTACACCTTC
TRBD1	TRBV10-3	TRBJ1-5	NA	CAIGQASNQPQHF	TGTGCCATAGGACAGGCTAGCAATCAGCCCCAGCATTTT
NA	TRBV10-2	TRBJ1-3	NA	CASRDSGNTIYF	TGCGCCAGCAGGGACAGTGGAAACACCATATATTTT
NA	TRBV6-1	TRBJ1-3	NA	CASSEQGWDTIYF	TGTGCCAGCAGTGAACAGGGGTGGGACACCATATATTTT
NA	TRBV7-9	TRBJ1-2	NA	CASSHLDPGALYGYTF	TGTGCCAGCAGCCACTTAGATCCAGGCGCCCTCTATGGCTACACCTTC
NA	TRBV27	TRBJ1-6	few	CASSLSTGYISPLHF	TGTGCCAGCAGTTTATCGACAGGTTATATTTCACCCCTCCACTTT
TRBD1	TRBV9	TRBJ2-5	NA	CASSPQWTGVGETQYF	TGTGCCAGCAGCCCCCAATGGACAGGGGTCGGAGAGACCCAGTACTTC
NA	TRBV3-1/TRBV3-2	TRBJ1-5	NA	CASSPGVYSNQPQHF	TGTGCCAGCAGCCCAGGGGTATATAGCAATCAGCCCCAGCATTTT
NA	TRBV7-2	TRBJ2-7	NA	CASSSQGNEQYF	TGTGCCAGCAGTTCCCAGGGGAACGAGCAGTACTTC
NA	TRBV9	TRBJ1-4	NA	CASSVGGLLGEKLFF	TGTGCCAGCAGCGTAGGCGGGCTCTTGGGGGAAAAACTGTTTTTT
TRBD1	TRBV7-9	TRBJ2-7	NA	CASSLRRQGLGEQYF	TGTGCCAGCAGCTTAAGGCGACAGGGCCTCGGTGAGCAGTACTTC
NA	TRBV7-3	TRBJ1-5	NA	CASSSGGDQPQHF	TGTGCCAGCAGCTCCGGAGGGGATCAGCCCCAGCATTTT
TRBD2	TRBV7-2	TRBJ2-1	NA	CASREGGPVSNEQFF	TGTGCCAGCAGGGAGGGAGGGCCTGTTAGCAATGAGCAGTTCTTC
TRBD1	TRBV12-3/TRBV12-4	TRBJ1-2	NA	CASSYRDRGSYTF	TGTGCCAGCAGTTACCGAGACAGGGGTAGCTACACCTTC
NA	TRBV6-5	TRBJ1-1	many	CASRWGGLNTEAFF	TGTGCCAGCAGGTGGGGGGGGCTGAACACTGAAGCTTTCTTT
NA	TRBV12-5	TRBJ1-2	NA	CASGLGRSNYGYTF	TGTGCTAGTGGTTTAGGGAGGTCTAACTATGGCTACACCTTC
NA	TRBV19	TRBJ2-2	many	CASRDSSNTGELFF	TGTGCCAGTAGGGACAGTTCGAACACCGGGGAGCTGTTTTTT
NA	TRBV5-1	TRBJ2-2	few	CASSLDSTGELFF	TGCGCCAGCAGCTTGGATAGCACCGGGGAGCTGTTTTTT
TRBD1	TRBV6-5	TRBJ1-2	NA	CASTTGQGYTF	TGTGCCAGCACGACAGGGCAAGGCTACACCTTC
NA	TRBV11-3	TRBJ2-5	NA	CASSLEQKETQYF	TGTGCCAGCAGCTTAGAACAGAAAGAGACCCAGTACTTC
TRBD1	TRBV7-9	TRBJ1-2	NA	CASSFTGGSSYTF	TGTGCCAGCAGCTTCACAGGGGGGAGCAGCTACACCTTC
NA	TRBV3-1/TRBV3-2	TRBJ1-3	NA	CASSWTASSGNTIYF	TGTGCCAGCAGTTGGACTGCGAGCTCTGGAAACACCATATATTTT
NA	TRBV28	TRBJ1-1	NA	CASTLGGLGVTEAFF	TGTGCCAGCACCCTAGGGGGTTTAGGGGTCACTGAAGCTTTCTTT
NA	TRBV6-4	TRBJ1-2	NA	CASSKTVNYGYTF	TGTGCCAGCTCAAAGACAGTCAACTATGGCTACACCTTC
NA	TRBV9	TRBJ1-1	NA	CASSGRTARNTEAFF	TGTGCCAGCAGCGGCCGGACTGCACGGAACACTGAAGCTTTCTTT
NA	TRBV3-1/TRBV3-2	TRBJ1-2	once	CASSQGAGYTF	TGTGCCAGCAGCCAGGGGGCTGGCTACACCTTC